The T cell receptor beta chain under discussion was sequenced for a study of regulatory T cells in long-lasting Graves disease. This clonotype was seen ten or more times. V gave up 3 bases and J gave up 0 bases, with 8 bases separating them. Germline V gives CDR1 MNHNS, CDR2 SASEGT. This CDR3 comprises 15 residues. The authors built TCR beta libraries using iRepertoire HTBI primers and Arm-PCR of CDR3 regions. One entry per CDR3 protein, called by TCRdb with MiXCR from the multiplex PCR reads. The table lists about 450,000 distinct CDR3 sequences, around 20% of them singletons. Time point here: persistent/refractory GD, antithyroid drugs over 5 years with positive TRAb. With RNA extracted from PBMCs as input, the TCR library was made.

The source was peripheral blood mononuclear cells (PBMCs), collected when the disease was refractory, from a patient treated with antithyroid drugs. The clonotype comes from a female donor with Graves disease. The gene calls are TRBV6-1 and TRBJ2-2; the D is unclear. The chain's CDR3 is CASSDVSSNTGELFF. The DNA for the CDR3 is TGTGCCAGCAGTGATGTCAGTTCGAACACCGGGGAGCTGTTTTTT.